This TCR beta chain was documented in a study of shared clonotypes between healthy human individuals. Each donor was a Caucasian adult residing in Nashville, Tennessee. Researchers ran the assay at a deep level. TCRdb keeps only in-frame clones here, not all; method: immunoSEQ multiplex PCR. The sample yields roughly 1 million clones, 70% to 80% seen once. Germline V gene lookup returns CDR1 SEHNR and CDR2 FQNEAQ (reference sequence). Trimming took off 5 bases at V and 9 bases at J, with 22 bases between the two ends. The CDR3 extends over 16 amino acids. The receptor's source is a man in his late teens or twenties in good health. Some clones in this sample may be carry-over from other donors' samples. The sequencing sample was made of memory CD4+ T cells from PBMCs. Subset defined: CD45RA-negative fraction. The rearrangement joins TRBV7-9 to TRBJ2-2; D may be TRBD1 or TRBD2 (5 bases each). The CDR3 DNA sequence: TGTGCCAGCAGCCAATTACCGGGACCAAAATCCAGGGAGCTGTTTTTT. Translation gives CASSQLPGPKSRELFF.